A single sample is the source of the 23 T cell receptor beta chains below, sequenced in a study of CD8 T cells in ankylosing spondylitis. General study findings and limits: There was a TCR beta motif, made of roughly eight highly homologous variants, that appeared characteristic of ankylosing spondylitis blood.

Their antigens remain unidentified. TCRdb reprocessed the 5' RACE reads with MiXCR, giving one entry per CDR3 protein. The table lists 800,000 to 900,000 distinct CDR3 sequences, 10% to 15% of them singletons. Sequencing was carried out using blood, either unsorted or a sorted T cell fraction (not recorded which). The receptors were sampled from a male donor with ankylosing spondylitis.

This clonotype was counted only a few times. This rearrangement joins TRBV5-1 to TRBJ2-7; 10 positions match TRBD1. Losses at the gene ends were 3 bases for V and 2 bases for J; bases not matched to a gene: 11. CDR3 length: 17 residues. CDR1 and CDR2 from the germline V gene are SGHRS and YFSETQ. Written as DNA, the CDR3 is TGCGCCAGCAGCTCGGACCACGGGACAGGGGAGGCCTACGAGCAGTACTTC. Its translation: CASSSDHGTGEAYEQYF.

This clonotype was counted once. This chain links TRBV5-1 with TRBJ2-7; no definite D call. V lost 1 base to trimming and J lost 4 bases, with 9 bases between them. The CDR3 loop spans 13 amino acids. The V gene's germline CDR1 is SGHRS and CDR2 YFSETQ. The CDR3 coding sequence is TGCGCCAGCAGCTTGCTGATAGGGTACGAGCAGTACTTC. It is translated as CASSLLIGYEQYF.

The V call is TRBV7-2, the J call TRBJ2-7, with 7 bases identical to TRBD2. Germline V gene lookup returns CDR1 SGHTA and CDR2 FQGNSA. The V and J ends lost 3 bases and 1 base, in that order; junction bases with no gene match: 6. The length of the CDR3 is 15 residues. This chain's CDR3 is CASSFSSRESYEQYF. The CDR3 DNA is TGTGCCAGCAGCTTCTCATCGCGGGAGTCCTACGAGCAGTACTTC.

This clonotype was seen repeatedly, ten times or more. The chain uses TRBV7-2 and TRBJ2-5; 10 positions match TRBD1. CDR3 size: 14 residues. CDR1 is SGHTA and CDR2 is FQGNSA in the germline V gene. V was pared by 4 bases and J by 5 bases, with 4 bases of the junction left unmatched. CDR3 residues: CASSSTGGRETQYF. The CDR3 region has the DNA TGTGCCAGCAGCTCGACAGGGGGCAGGGAGACCCAGTACTTC. The full variable domain, its missing parts supplied by reference TRBV7-2 and TRBJ2-5, is GAGVSQSPSNKVTEKGKDVELRCDPISGHTALYWYRQSLGQGLEFLIYFQGNSAPDKSGLPSDRFSAERTGGSVSTLTIQRTQQEDSAVYLCASSSTGGRETQYFGPGTRLLVL.

As DNA, the CDR3 is TGCGCCAGCAGTAAAAAACCATCAGGACAGGGCAATCCCGGGGAGCTGTTTTTT. Translated, it gives CASSKKPSGQGNPGELFF. The chain combines TRBV23-1 with TRBJ2-2, with 8 bases aligning to TRBD1. TRBV23-1 is flagged as an ORF with uncertain function. The CDR3 totals 18 residues. Trimming cost V 5 bases and J 6 bases; bases outside gene matches: 17.

This clonotype has a handful of counts. The chain couples TRBV20-1 to TRBJ1-1; TRBD1 matches 8 bases. CDR3 length: 15 residues. Germline V gene sequence: CDR1 DFQATT, CDR2 SNEGSKA (reference sequence). The J segment lost 5 bases and the V segment lost 3 bases, leaving 11 bases of the junction unmatched. The CDR3 DNA reads TGCAGTGCTAGCTCCGGACAGGGAGGGTATACTGAAGCTTTCTTT. Protein: CSASSGQGGYTEAFF.

This clonotype was picked up a small number of times. The chain couples TRBV28 to TRBJ2-4, with 8 bases that match TRBD1. V lost 6 bases and J lost 8; bases outside the gene matches: 9. The CDR3 has 14 amino acids. Germline V gene data show CDR1 as MDHEN and CDR2 as SYDVKM. CDR3 region: CASSSGGSSDIQYF. As DNA, the CDR3 is TGTGCCAGCAGCTCAGGGGGCAGCTCGGACATTCAGTACTTC.

This chain links TRBV20-1 with TRBJ2-1; no definite D call. Between the trimmed V and J ends, which lost 7 bases and 4 bases, there was a span of 11 bases. This CDR3 contains 12 residues. From germline, CDR1 is DFQATT and CDR2 SNEGSKA (reference sequence). The CDR3 DNA reads as TGCAGTGTGGCATCCCCTTACAATGAGCAGTTCTTC. Amino acids: CSVASPYNEQFF.

This clonotype was picked up many times. The DNA for the CDR3 is TGCAGTGGGCCAGGGGCCTATGGCTACACCTTC. Translating it yields CSGPGAYGYTF. This chain connects TRBV20-1 to TRBJ1-2; D is perhaps TRBD1 (6 bases). This CDR3 has 11 amino acids. Trimming left V 7 bases short and J 4 bases short, with 10 bases between. The V gene's germline CDR1 is DFQATT and CDR2 SNEGSKA (reference sequence).

This clonotype was picked up many times. The J gene is TRBJ2-1, the V gene TRBV5-1, with D possibly TRBD1 on 6 matching bases. CDR1 is SGHRS, CDR2 YFSETQ, per germline. The CDR3 has 20 residues. The V end lost 0 bases, the J end lost 3 bases, and 25 bases lay between the germline ends. Written as DNA, the CDR3 is TGCGCCAGCAGCTTGGTAGGGCGACGTCAACACAGGGAAGGCTACAATGAGCAGTTCTTC. Translating it yields CASSLVGRRQHREGYNEQFF.

This clonotype occurred a few times. This chain joins TRBV20-1 and TRBJ1-1, with unresolved D. The germline V gene encodes CDR1 DFQATT and CDR2 SNEGSKA (reference sequence). V shed 3 bases and J shed 5 bases, with 16 bases lying between them. This CDR3 has 14 amino acids. The CDR3: CSASGLYLGTEAFF. In DNA, the CDR3 is TGCAGTGCTAGTGGTCTGTATCTAGGAACTGAAGCTTTCTTT.

This clonotype was seen at least ten times. The chain links TRBV10-3 to TRBJ2-5; D is possibly TRBD2 (5 bases). V dropped 4 bases and J dropped 1 base, with 10 bases sitting between them. The CDR3 loop spans 14 amino acids. Germline CDR1 reads ENHRY; CDR2 reads SYGVKD. The CDR3 reads CAISGGPGQETQYF. The CDR3 DNA follows: TGTGCCATCAGTGGAGGGCCAGGCCAAGAGACCCAGTACTTC.

This chain joins TRBV11-2 and TRBJ1-6; no reliable D call. Germline V lookup: CDR1 SGHAT, CDR2 FQNNGV. The CDR3 has 15 amino acids. V gave up 3 bases and J gave up 7 bases, with 13 bases separating them. CDR3 in DNA: TGTGCCAGCAGCTTGCTACGGCTCTCAAATTCACCCCTCCACTTT. This encodes CASSLLRLSNSPLHF. The full variable domain, with the rest looked up from reference TRBV11-2 and TRBJ1-6, is EAGVAQSPRYKIIEKRQSVAFWCNPISGHATLYWYQQILGQGPKLLIQFQNNGVVDDSQLPKDRFSAERLKGVDSTLKIQPAKLEDSAVYLCASSLLRLSNSPLHFGNGTRLTVT.

The rearrangement joins TRBV24-1 to TRBJ1-1, with D uncertain. The CDR3 loop spans 13 amino acids. Trimming took 6 bases from V and 7 from J, leaving 14 bases between them. Germline V gene data show CDR1 as KGHDR and CDR2 as SFDVKD. The CDR3 DNA is TGTGCCACCAGTATGGACGGGGAGGATGAAGCTTTCTTT. This gives the protein CATSMDGEDEAFF.

The chain links TRBV19 to TRBJ1-1, with D perhaps TRBD1 (5 bases). V dropped 7 bases and J dropped 1 base, with 19 bases sitting between them. CDR3 size: 16 residues. Germline CDR1 is LNHDA and CDR2 is SQIVND (reference sequence). CDR3 protein: CASTIRSGAANTEAFF. The CDR3 DNA sequence: TGTGCCAGTACCATTCGGTCCGGGGCGGCGAACACTGAAGCTTTCTTT.

This chain connects TRBV19 to TRBJ1-5, with 9 bases matching TRBD1. The V gene end was trimmed by 6 bases and the J gene end by 5 bases; junction bases not matched to a gene: 8. Looked up from germline, CDR1 is LNHDA and CDR2 is SQIVND (reference sequence). This CDR3 comprises 15 residues. In DNA form, the CDR3 reads TGTGCCAGTAGCCCCATCGGGACAGGGTATCAGCCCCAGCATTTT. Its translation: CASSPIGTGYQPQHF.

The gene calls are TRBV20-1 and TRBJ2-3; 7 nucleotides line up with TRBD1. V lost 5 bases, J lost 4 bases, and 12 bases stayed unmatched. This CDR3 comprises 15 residues. Germline V CDR1 and CDR2: DFQATT, SNEGSKA (reference sequence). CDR3 nucleotide sequence: TGCAGTGCTTGGGGAAGGGGGCCGAGCGCAGATACGCAGTATTTT. It specifies CSAWGRGPSADTQYF.

The chain carries TRBV20-1 and TRBJ2-3; possible D gene TRBD2, 6 bases. Germline V gives CDR1 DFQATT, CDR2 SNEGSKA (reference sequence). V dropped 0 bases and J dropped 0 bases, with 10 bases sitting between them. This CDR3 is 15 amino acids long. CDR3 DNA: TGCAGTGCTAGAGACGGACTACCTAGCACAGATACGCAGTATTTT. Encoded protein: CSARDGLPSTDTQYF.

This clonotype was counted between two and nine times. V and J are TRBV18 and TRBJ2-7, with TRBD1 matching 7 bases. The CDR3 runs 13 residues. Germline V gene lookup returns CDR1 KGHSH and CDR2 LQKENI. V was pared by 4 bases and J by 6 bases, with 6 bases of the junction left unmatched. CDR3 region: CASSHGTAAEQYF. The CDR3 bases are TGTGCCAGCTCACATGGGACAGCGGCCGAGCAGTACTTC.

This chain links TRBV29-1 with TRBJ2-5; D could derive from TRBD1 or TRBD2 (5 bases each). The CDR3 contains 13 residues. CDR1 SQVTM and CDR2 ANQGSEA come from the germline V gene. The V end lost 7 bases, the J end lost 5 bases, and 17 bases lay between the germline ends. The CDR3 spells CSDHRGAGETQYF. The CDR3 region has the DNA TGCAGCGACCATCGAGGGGCCGGCGAGACCCAGTACTTC.

The J gene is TRBJ2-1, the V gene TRBV11-1; D not certain. CDR1 SGHAT and CDR2 FQDESV come from the germline V gene (reference sequence). The CDR3 is made up of 14 amino acids. Trimming removed 5 bases at V and 10 bases at J, with 18 bases between. Here the CDR3 DNA reads TGTGCCAGCAGCCCGCCTAGTGGCAGAAACGAGCAGTTCTTC. Encoded protein: CASSPPSGRNEQFF.

This clonotype was observed many times. This chain's CDR3 is CSASRWEVQAFF. Written as DNA, the CDR3 is TGCAGTGCTAGTAGGTGGGAGGTTCAAGCTTTCTTT. The chain links TRBV20-1 to TRBJ1-1; the D is unclear. The CDR3 contains 12 residues. V lost 3 bases, J lost 9 bases, and 14 bases lay in between. Germline CDR1 DFQATT, CDR2 SNEGSKA (reference sequence).

This clonotype was seen repeatedly, ten times or more. This chain uses TRBV20-1 with TRBJ2-1, with TRBD2 matching 11 bases. Germline V gene lookup returns CDR1 DFQATT and CDR2 SNEGSKA (reference sequence). The trim removed 7 bases at V and 9 bases at J, leaving 8 bases unmatched. The CDR3 length is 13 residues. The CDR3 DNA reads as TGCAGTGTTGAACTAGCGGGAGTAGGTGAGCAGTTCTTC. Encoded protein: CSVELAGVGEQFF.